This T cell receptor beta chain was identified during a study of blood T cell repertoires in COVID-19. Profiling relied on immunoSEQ multiplex PCR, and the TCRdb table lists in-frame clones only, not all of them. Of fewer than 250,000 clones in the sample, 80% to 95% were seen once. CDR1 SGHRS and CDR2 YFSETQ come from the germline V gene. The V end lost 9 bases, the J end lost 5 bases, and 17 bases lay between the germline ends. This CDR3 spans 14 amino acids. The rearrangement uses TRBV5-1 and TRBJ2-2; D is possibly TRBD2 (7 bases). The receptor was isolated from a man aged 25-40 years with COVID-19, enrolled during active disease. The sample comprised peripheral blood. DNA of the CDR3: TGCGCCACCCAACCGAGGGGGGGAACCGGGGAGCTGTTTTTT. The encoded protein is CATQPRGGTGELFF.